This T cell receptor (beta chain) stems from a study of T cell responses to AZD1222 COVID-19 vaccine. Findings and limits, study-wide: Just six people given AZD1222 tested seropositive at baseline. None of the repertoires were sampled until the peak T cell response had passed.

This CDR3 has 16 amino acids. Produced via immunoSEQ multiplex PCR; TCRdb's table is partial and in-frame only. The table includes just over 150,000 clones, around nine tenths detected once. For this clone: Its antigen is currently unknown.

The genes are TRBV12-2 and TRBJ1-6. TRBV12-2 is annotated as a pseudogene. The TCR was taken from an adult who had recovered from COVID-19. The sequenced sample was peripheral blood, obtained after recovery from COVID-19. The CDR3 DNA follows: TGTGCAAGTCGCTTAGCTGAGGTCGGCTATAATTCACCCCTCCACTTT. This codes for CASRLAEVGYNSPLHF.